The 26 T cell receptor beta chains reported below all come from one sample, sequenced in a study of Graves' ophthalmopathy and Graves' hyperthyroidism. Beta-chain TCR CDR3 regions were amplified from RNA transcripts. Second-round multiplex PCR came after a first-round RT-PCR that employed HTBI primers. MiXCR, applied by TCRdb to the multiplex PCR reads, yields one record per CDR3 protein. Of around 400,000 distinct CDR3 sequences in the sample, 15% to 20% were seen once. Sequences were obtained from peripheral blood. Source of these receptors: a woman aged 18-30 years with Graves' ophthalmopathy.

DNA of the CDR3: TGTGCCAGCAGTGGCAGCGTTATAGCCAAAAACATTCAGTACTTC. This codes for CASSGSVIAKNIQYF. The chain links TRBV2 to TRBJ2-4; D not certain. CDR1 is SNHLY, CDR2 FYNNEI, per germline. The CDR3 runs to 15 residues. Trimming cost V 4 bases and J 0 bases, with 10 bases left between them.

This clonotype came up many times. The chain couples TRBV5-6 to TRBJ2-6; D ambiguous. The V end was cut by 4 bases, the J end by 13 bases, with 21 bases between. Germline lookup yields CDR1 SGHDT and CDR2 YYEEEE. This CDR3 contains 15 residues. The CDR3 reads CASSRSYSESEVLTF. The CDR3 DNA follows: TGTGCCAGCAGCCGAAGCTACAGTGAATCTGAAGTCCTGACTTTC.

Ten or more counts support this clonotype. This chain connects TRBV24-1 to TRBJ1-2; 11 bases match TRBD1. The CDR3 loop spans 17 amino acids. CDR1 and CDR2 (germline): KGHDR, SFDVKD. J lost 3 bases, V lost 3 bases, and 8 bases had no gene match. In DNA, the CDR3 is TGTGCCACCAGTGATCGGCCCGGACAGGGGGCCGACTATGGCTACACCTTC. This sequence encodes CATSDRPGQGADYGYTF.

There are many counts of this clonotype. The chain recombines TRBV4-3 with TRBJ1-6; D is ambiguous. The CDR3 runs to 15 residues. Per the germline V gene, CDR1 is LGHNA and CDR2 is YSLEER. V lost 0 bases and J 8 bases, leaving 11 bases between the germline ends. Here the CDR3 DNA reads TGCGCCAGCAGCCAAGAGAACAGAGTGTATTCACCCCTCCACTTT. It yields the protein CASSQENRVYSPLHF.

This clonotype was seen many times. The chain carries TRBV29-1 and TRBJ1-3; 9 bases match TRBD1. The CDR3 is 15 amino acids. V lost 7 bases and J lost 4; bases outside the gene matches: 11. Germline V CDR1 and CDR2: SQVTM, ANQGSEA. The CDR3 here is CSEPGQGRLGNTIYF. CDR3 DNA: TGCAGCGAACCCGGACAGGGGCGCTTAGGAAACACCATATATTTT.

In its sample, this clonotype was seen many times. The J gene is TRBJ1-2, the V gene TRBV3-1, with D possibly TRBD1 on 5 matching bases. Looked up from germline, CDR1 is LGHDT and CDR2 is YNNKEL (reference sequence). The V end lost 1 base, the J end lost 4 bases, and 13 bases lay between the germline ends. The CDR3 has 15 amino acids. For the CDR3, the DNA is TGTGCCAGCAGCCAAGCCCCCGGGACGGGCTATGGCTACACCTTC. This encodes CASSQAPGTGYGYTF. Full variable domain (missing parts from reference TRBV3-1 and TRBJ1-2): DTAVSQTPKYLVTQMGNDKSIKCEQNLGHDTMYWYKQDSKKFLKIMFSYNNKELIINETVPNRFSPKSPDKAHLNLHINSLELGDSAVYFCASSQAPGTGYGYTFGSGTRLTVV.

This clonotype was recorded a few times. The chain carries TRBV6-1 and TRBJ1-2; D is perhaps TRBD1 (5 bases). Trimming cost V 8 bases and J 5 bases, with 18 bases left between them. Germline loops: CDR1 MNHNS, CDR2 SASEGT. The CDR3 has 14 amino acids. The CDR3 sequence: CASGEIETAYGYTF. DNA of the CDR3: TGTGCCAGCGGGGAAATCGAGACAGCTTATGGCTACACCTTC.

This clonotype was seen ten or more times. This chain uses TRBV7-9 with TRBJ2-7, with 10 bases identical to TRBD1. V lost 11 bases and J lost 4; bases outside the gene matches: 14. Germline V gene data show CDR1 as SEHNR and CDR2 as FQNEAQ (reference sequence). The CDR3 covers 15 residues. As DNA, the CDR3 is TGTGCCCACGAGGAGGTTGGGACAGGGGTTTACGAGCAGTACTTC. Translation: CAHEEVGTGVYEQYF.

This clonotype was counted at least ten times. J is TRBJ2-7 and V is TRBV4-3; 7 bases map to TRBD2. Germline CDR1 is LGHNA and CDR2 is YSLEER. This CDR3 has 18 residues. The V segment lost 0 bases and the J segment 0 bases; nucleotides outside the gene matches: 11. The CDR3 here is CASSQDLSGDGYSYEQYF. CDR3 DNA: TGCGCCAGCAGCCAAGATTTAAGCGGGGACGGGTACTCCTACGAGCAGTACTTC.

This clonotype was recorded once. The junction departs from germline at one end; a sequencing error may be responsible. The V call is TRBV20-1, the J call TRBJ2-7; D perhaps matches TRBD2 (7 bases). The CDR3 is made up of 15 amino acids. Germline CDR1 is DFQATT and CDR2 is SNEGSKA (reference sequence). CDR3 loop: CSASRPAGASNEQYF. In DNA, the CDR3 is TGCAGTGCTAGTCGCCCCGCGGGGGCCTCCAACGAGCAGTACTTC.

This clonotype was detected ten times or more. The chain recombines TRBV30 with TRBJ2-5, with TRBD1 as a possible D gene (5 bases). With 5 bases removed from V and 5 bases from J, the gap between germline ends came to 9 bases. The CDR3 is made up of 11 amino acids. The germline V gene encodes CDR1 GTSNPN and CDR2 SVGIG (reference sequence). CDR3 in amino acids: CAWQGRETQYF. The CDR3 DNA follows: TGTGCCTGGCAGGGTCGGGAGACCCAGTACTTC. Variable domain in full (rest from reference TRBV30 and TRBJ2-5): SQTIHQWPATLVQPVGSPLSLECTVEGTSNPNLYWYRQAAGRGLQLLFYSVGIGQISSEVPQNLSASRPQDRQFILSSKKLLLSDSGFYLCAWQGRETQYFGPGTRLLVL.

The table lists this clonotype with many counts. J is TRBJ2-6 and V is TRBV12-3 or TRBV12-4; the D is unclear. The CDR3 sequence is 21 residues long. Trimming took off 3 bases at V and 1 base at J, with 25 bases between the two ends. Here the CDR3 reads CASSFTTATSLRASGANVLTF. The CDR3 DNA sequence: TGTGCCAGCAGTTTCACTACGGCGACATCCTTGAGAGCGTCTGGGGCCAACGTCCTGACTTTC.

This clonotype was seen many times. The chain has TRBV5-6 and TRBJ1-2; 7 bases are shared with TRBD1. The V segment lost 3 bases and the J segment 8 bases; nucleotides outside the gene matches: 16. The CDR3 is made up of 16 amino acids. CDR1 is SGHDT, CDR2 YYEEEE, per germline. CDR3 coding DNA: TGTGCCAGCAGCTATGGAGGCAGGGGGGAGTCGGAAGGCTACACCTTC. Protein: CASSYGGRGESEGYTF.

This clonotype has a count of ten or more. V and J are TRBV18 and TRBJ1-1; 8 bases are shared with TRBD1. Trimming at V came to 6 bases and at J to 11 bases, leaving 17 bases not matched to a gene. The CDR3 is made up of 15 amino acids. Germline assignment: CDR1 KGHSH and CDR2 LQKENI. The CDR3 DNA follows: TGTGCCAGCTCTGATGGGAGCGACAGGGGCCTGGGGGCTTTCTTT. Translation: CASSDGSDRGLGAFF.

There are many counts of this clonotype. The chain employs TRBV6-4 and TRBJ2-7; 14 bases line up with TRBD2. This CDR3 region has 17 residues. V gave up 5 bases and J gave up 0 bases; unmatched junction bases: 6. The germline gives CDR1 MRHNA, CDR2 SNTAGT. Here the CDR3 reads CASSPGLAGVFSYEQYF. The CDR3 DNA reads as TGTGCCAGCAGTCCGGGACTAGCGGGGGTTTTCTCCTACGAGCAGTACTTC.

This clonotype was seen only a few times. V gene TRBV29-1 combines with J gene TRBJ1-1; weak D call: TRBD1 (5 bases). CDR3 size: 11 residues. The V end lost 6 bases, the J end lost 10 bases, and 15 bases lay between the germline ends. Germline CDR1 is SQVTM and CDR2 is ANQGSEA. The chain's CDR3 is CSVLGAEGAFF. CDR3 nucleotide sequence: TGCAGCGTCCTAGGGGCCGAAGGAGCTTTCTTT.

This clonotype was found many times. The chain has TRBV20-1 and TRBJ2-7; TRBD2 matches 7 bases. V lost 3 bases and J lost 0; bases outside the gene matches: 8. Germline V CDR1 and CDR2: DFQATT, SNEGSKA (reference sequence). The CDR3 loop spans 15 amino acids. This CDR3 reads CSASHTSVHSYEQYF. CDR3 DNA sequence: TGCAGTGCTAGTCATACTAGCGTACACTCCTACGAGCAGTACTTC.

This clonotype was recorded at least ten times. The chain joins TRBV11-1 to TRBJ2-7; tentatively, D is TRBD2 (5 bases). Germline CDR1 and CDR2: SGHAT and FQDESV (reference sequence). The CDR3 runs to 14 residues. Between the trimmed V and J ends, which lost 4 bases and 4 bases, there was a span of 14 bases. CDR3 protein: CASSSAGRGYEQYF. CDR3 sequence (DNA): TGTGCCAGCAGCTCTGCGGGTCGAGGTTACGAGCAGTACTTC.

The rearrangement joins TRBV20-1 to TRBJ2-7, with TRBD1 matching over 9 bases. This CDR3 comprises 14 residues. V lost 2 bases, J lost 2 bases, and 4 bases stayed unmatched. CDR1 is DFQATT and CDR2 is SNEGSKA in the germline V gene (reference sequence). The CDR3 sequence is CSARSYRGPYEQYF. The CDR3 nucleotides are TGCAGTGCTAGATCCTACAGGGGGCCCTACGAGCAGTACTTC.

This clonotype was found many times. The chain couples TRBV6-1 to TRBJ1-5; D not resolved. From germline, CDR1 is MNHNS and CDR2 SASEGT. V was clipped by 5 bases and J by 1 base, with 15 bases between them. This CDR3 region has 16 residues. This CDR3 is CASSQEMGWSNQPQHF. The CDR3 nucleotides are TGTGCCAGCAGTCAGGAGATGGGATGGAGCAATCAGCCCCAGCATTTT.

This clonotype showed up many times. The chain uses TRBV28 and TRBJ1-5; possible D gene TRBD1, 6 bases. V was trimmed by 5 bases and J by 9 bases, leaving 23 bases between them. Germline CDR1 and CDR2: MDHEN and SYDVKM. The CDR3 runs to 16 residues. The CDR3 loop reads CASSMRTPGGLRPQHF. CDR3 in DNA: TGTGCCAGCAGTATGAGAACTCCCGGGGGCCTTCGGCCCCAGCATTTT. The whole variable domain, remainder taken from reference TRBV28 and TRBJ1-5, is DVKVTQSSRYLVKRTGEKVFLECVQDMDHENMFWYRQDPGLGLRLIYFSYDVKMKEKGDIPEGYSVSREKKERFSLILESASTNQTSMYLCASSMRTPGGLRPQHFGDGTRLSIL.

This clonotype has a count of ten or more. V gene TRBV7-8 combines with J gene TRBJ1-1; D might be TRBD1 (5 bases). The CDR3 is made up of 14 amino acids. V was trimmed by 6 bases and J by 5 bases, leaving 16 bases between them. Looked up from germline, CDR1 is SGHVS and CDR2 is FQNEAQ. The chain's CDR3 is CASRRGRVGTEAFF. The DNA for the CDR3 is TGTGCCAGCAGAAGGGGTAGGGTAGGGACTGAAGCTTTCTTT.

This clonotype occurred many times. This rearrangement joins TRBV7-8 to TRBJ1-5; 8 bases agree with TRBD1. Germline V lookup: CDR1 SGHVS, CDR2 FQNEAQ. J was trimmed by 8 bases and V by 1 base; bases with no gene match: 4. There are 14 residues in the CDR3. The CDR3 region is CASSLVTGGKPQHF. The CDR3 DNA follows: TGTGCCAGCAGCTTAGTAACAGGGGGAAAGCCCCAGCATTTT.

This clonotype was recorded many times. The chain links TRBV11-2 to TRBJ2-2; D ambiguous. Looked up from germline, CDR1 is SGHAT and CDR2 is FQNNGV. V was pared by 0 bases and J by 4 bases, with 15 bases between. This CDR3 has 17 amino acids. This CDR3 reads CASSLDLWATSTGELFF. The CDR3 nucleotides read TGTGCCAGCAGCTTAGATCTGTGGGCGACGAGCACCGGGGAGCTGTTTTTT.

This clonotype occurred many times. The rearrangement joins TRBV6-6 to TRBJ2-5, with 9 bases lining up with TRBD1. V gave up 6 bases and J gave up 4 bases; unmatched junction bases: 9. The CDR3 totals 15 residues. CDR1 is MNHNY, CDR2 SVGAGI, per germline (reference sequence). The CDR3 DNA follows: TGTGCCAGCAGGTCCCACAGGGGGCGCGGAGAGACCCAGTACTTC. Translating it yields CASRSHRGRGETQYF.

At least ten counts were recorded for this clonotype. The chain links TRBV24-1 to TRBJ1-5, with D perhaps matching TRBD1 (5 bases). Germline V lookup: CDR1 KGHDR, CDR2 SFDVKD. V was pared by 1 base and J by 2 bases, with 8 bases between. This CDR3 contains 15 residues. CDR3 nucleotide sequence: TGTGCCACCAGTGATTTTGCCAGGGGCAATCAGCCCCAGCATTTT. It specifies CATSDFARGNQPQHF.